What follows are 27 T cell receptor beta chains derived from one specimen sequenced in a study of blood T cell repertoires in COVID-19. Profiled with immunoSEQ multiplex PCR; TCRdb holds only in-frame clones, not every one. The sample carries 50,000 to 65,000 clones, roughly 92% recorded once. Sequenced input: peripheral blood. The receptors originated from a human donor in a cohort sampled during active COVID-19.

The gene calls are TRBV19 and TRBJ1-2; 7 bases are shared with TRBD1. This CDR3 has 15 residues. J was trimmed by 8 bases and V by 3 bases; bases with no gene match: 12. The germline V gene has CDR1 LNHDA and CDR2 SQIVND (reference sequence). The CDR3 sequence is CASSIMIGTVGGYTF. In nucleotides, the CDR3 is TGTGCCAGTAGTATTATGATTGGGACAGTCGGCGGCTACACCTTC.

This chain joins TRBV19 and TRBJ1-1; the match to TRBD1 covers 8 bases. The V and J ends lost 6 bases and 3 bases, in that order; junction bases with no gene match: 9. Per germline, CDR1 LNHDA and CDR2 SQIVND (reference sequence). The CDR3 extends over 15 amino acids. In DNA form, the CDR3 reads TGTGCCAGTAGGGCGGGACAGGCCAGATACACTGAAGCTTTCTTT. This translates into CASRAGQARYTEAFF.

The V gene is TRBV19, the J gene TRBJ1-5, with D perhaps matching TRBD1 (5 bases). V was pared by 2 bases and J by 2 bases, with 13 bases between. CDR3 length: 16 residues. The germline CDR1 and CDR2 sequences are LNHDA and SQIVND (reference sequence). CDR3 bases: TGTGCCAGTAGTATATCAGGGATTATGGGCAATCAGCCCCAGCATTTT. Protein sequence: CASSISGIMGNQPQHF.

The V call is TRBV6-6, the J call TRBJ2-2; D not certain. Germline lookup yields CDR1 MNHNY and CDR2 SVGAGI (reference sequence). The V end lost 3 bases, the J end lost 0 bases, and 8 bases lay between the germline ends. CDR3 size: 15 residues. The DNA of the CDR3 is TGTGCCAGCAGTTATCACACCGCGAACACCGGGGAGCTGTTTTTT. Its protein product is CASSYHTANTGELFF.

This clone was found once. CDR3 sequence reads: CATSSQAENEQYF. The DNA of the CDR3 is TGTGCCACCAGCAGTCAAGCGGAGAACGAGCAGTACTTC. This chain uses TRBV15 with TRBJ2-7, with D maybe TRBD2 (5 bases). Germline CDR1 reads LNHNV; CDR2 reads YYDKDF (reference sequence). The CDR3 is 13 amino acids. The V gene lost 3 bases and the J gene lost 5 bases, with 11 bases spanning the gap. Drawing the rest from reference TRBV15 and TRBJ2-7, the complete variable domain is DAMVIQNPRYQVTQFGKPVTLSCSQTLNHNVMYWYQQKSSQAPKLLFHYYDKDFNNEADTPDNFQSRRPNTSFCFLDIRSPGLGDTAMYLCATSSQAENEQYFGPGTRLTVT.

This sequence joins TRBV4-3 and TRBJ2-1; D is perhaps TRBD2 (6 bases). The CDR3 length is 15 residues. The germline V and J ends were trimmed by 0 bases and 8 bases, with 14 bases remaining between them. Germline lookup yields CDR1 LGHNA and CDR2 YSLEER. CDR3 in DNA: TGCGCCAGCAGCCAAGAAAAAAGCGGGTTCGATGAGCAGTTCTTC. As protein: CASSQEKSGFDEQFF.

The CDR3 DNA sequence: TGTGCCACCAGTGATTTGGGGGGCAGGGTGGACACCGGGGAGCTGTTTTTT. It translates to CATSDLGGRVDTGELFF. V usage is TRBV24-1 and J usage is TRBJ2-2; D possibly corresponds to TRBD1 (6 bases). The length of the CDR3 is 17 residues. V lost 0 bases and J lost 3, with 13 bases in between. Germline CDR1 and CDR2: KGHDR and SFDVKD.

The table lists this clone with a count of one. This chain links TRBV5-5 with TRBJ2-1; TRBD1 is a possible D gene (7 bases). This CDR3 is built from 17 residues. The V end lost 3 bases, the J end lost 0 bases, and 16 bases lay between the germline ends. Germline V gene sequence: CDR1 SGHKS, CDR2 YYEKEE (reference sequence). The CDR3 DNA reads as TGTGCCAGCAGCTCAGGGGGAGCTAGCGCCTCCTACAATGAGCAGTTCTTC. It encodes CASSSGGASASYNEQFF.

This clone was picked up one time. The J gene is TRBJ2-5, the V gene TRBV9; a possible D gene is TRBD2 (5 bases). The V end lost 4 bases, the J end lost 2 bases, and 12 bases lay between the germline ends. This CDR3 spans 14 amino acids. Germline CDR1 reads SGDLS; CDR2 reads YYNGEE. CDR3 coding DNA: TGTGCCAGCAGCTTGGGAAGCGGACAAGAGACCCAGTACTTC. Residues: CASSLGSGQETQYF.

This clone was seen a single time. This chain uses TRBV18 with TRBJ1-5; 8 nucleotides line up with TRBD1. The CDR3 extends over 15 amino acids. V lost 2 bases, J lost 5 bases, and 5 bases stayed unmatched. Looked up from germline, CDR1 is KGHSH and CDR2 is LQKENI. The CDR3 loop is CASSPGTGNDQPQHF. CDR3 coding DNA: TGTGCCAGCTCACCAGGGACAGGTAATGATCAGCCCCAGCATTTT.

The V gene is TRBV27, the J gene TRBJ2-1; weak D call: TRBD2 (5 bases). V was pared by 5 bases and J by 9 bases, with 14 bases between. CDR1 is MNHEY and CDR2 is SMNVEV in the germline V gene (reference sequence). This CDR3 comprises 13 residues. DNA of the CDR3: TGTGCCAGCAGTCCAACAGTAGAGGGTGAGCAGTTCTTC. Its protein product is CASSPTVEGEQFF.

The chain couples TRBV28 to TRBJ1-3, with 9 nucleotides matching TRBD1. There are 16 residues in the CDR3. The ends lost 6 bases at V and 1 base at J; junction bases unmatched: 7. The germline V gene has CDR1 MDHEN and CDR2 SYDVKM. For the CDR3, the DNA is TGTGCCAGCAGCCCACAGGGGGCGCCTTCTGGAAACACCATATATTTT. Residues: CASSPQGAPSGNTIYF.

The rearrangement links TRBV27 to TRBJ2-1; 10 bases are a match to TRBD1. The CDR3 covers 15 residues. The germline CDR1 and CDR2 sequences are MNHEY and SMNVEV (reference sequence). Germline trimming cut 4 bases from V and 7 bases from J; bases unmatched to any gene: 7. CDR3 sequence reads: CASSSPGQGPNEQFF. DNA for the CDR3: TGTGCCAGCAGTTCCCCGGGACAGGGGCCGAATGAGCAGTTCTTC.

This clone was detected only once. The chain links TRBV20-1 to TRBJ1-5; unclear D gene. The CDR3 totals 11 residues. Germline V gene sequence: CDR1 DFQATT, CDR2 SNEGSKA (reference sequence). V was cut by 5 bases and J by 4 bases, with 6 bases left in between. The CDR3 spells CSAGRNQPQHF. The CDR3 DNA sequence: TGCAGTGCTGGGAGGAATCAGCCCCAGCATTTT.

The gene calls are TRBV7-9 and TRBJ2-5; D might be TRBD2 (5 bases). CDR1 is SEHNR and CDR2 is FQNEAQ in the germline V gene (reference sequence). The CDR3 has 14 amino acids. V was shortened by 7 bases and J by 5 bases, with 17 bases between the two germline ends. The CDR3 DNA reads TGTGCCAGCACCGAAACCTCGGGGATTGAGACCCAGTACTTC. Its protein product is CASTETSGIETQYF.

The CDR3 spells CASSSGTGSADLPQHF. The DNA of the CDR3 is TGTGCCAGCAGCTCTGGGACAGGGTCGGCAGATTTGCCCCAGCATTTT. The V gene is TRBV5-6, the J gene TRBJ1-5; TRBD1 matches 9 bases. The ends lost 3 bases at V and 9 bases at J; junction bases unmatched: 13. Germline assignment: CDR1 SGHDT and CDR2 YYEEEE. The CDR3 covers 16 residues.

This chain joins TRBV12-3 or TRBV12-4 and TRBJ1-2, with 7 bases matching TRBD1. The trim removed 6 bases at V and 6 bases at J, leaving 7 bases unmatched. This CDR3 has 13 amino acids. In DNA, the CDR3 is TGTGCCAGCAGAAGACAGGGTGTCGATGGCTACACCTTC. It translates to CASRRQGVDGYTF.

The chain has TRBV11-2 and TRBJ1-6; D gene ambiguous. Trimming stripped 5 bases from V and 8 bases from J, with 10 bases between. The germline CDR1 and CDR2 sequences are SGHAT and FQNNGV. This CDR3 is built from 13 residues. In DNA form, the CDR3 reads TGTGCCAGCAGCGCTAGAGTCGATTCACCCCTCCACTTT. Encoded protein: CASSARVDSPLHF.

The rearrangement links TRBV4-3 to TRBJ2-2; D unresolved. V gave up 0 bases and J gave up 6 bases, with 14 bases separating them. Germline values: CDR1 LGHNA, CDR2 YSLEER. The CDR3 has 16 amino acids. The CDR3 DNA sequence: TGCGCCAGCAGCCAAGATCTACGTTTCCCTCCCGGGGAGCTGTTTTTT. Its protein product is CASSQDLRFPPGELFF.

The CDR3 protein is CASSPSIAGPYEQYF. DNA for the CDR3: TGTGCCAGCAGCCCATCTATAGCGGGACCCTACGAGCAGTACTTC. This chain links TRBV7-9 with TRBJ2-7, with 8 bases aligning to TRBD2. With 5 bases clipped from V and 2 bases from J, the junction kept 8 bases outside the gene matches. CDR1 is SEHNR, CDR2 FQNEAQ, per germline (reference sequence). The CDR3 has 15 amino acids.

This clone showed up just once. This sequence joins TRBV7-2 and TRBJ2-1, with 11 bases identical to TRBD2. There are 16 residues in the CDR3. CDR1 SGHTA and CDR2 FQGNSA come from the germline V gene. V lost 2 bases to trimming and J lost 9 bases; unmatched junction nucleotides: 9. This CDR3 is CASSLNRASGRTEQFF. In nucleotides, the CDR3 is TGTGCCAGCAGCTTAAACCGAGCTAGCGGGAGGACTGAGCAGTTCTTC.

The V call is TRBV6-5, the J call TRBJ2-7, with 8 positions matching TRBD1. V was clipped by 7 bases and J by 5 bases; unmatched bases: 13. Germline V gene data show CDR1 as MNHEY and CDR2 as SVGAGI. This CDR3 comprises 15 residues. DNA of the CDR3: TGTGCCAGCACCCTTCCGGGACAGGCGCTCGACGAGCAGTACTTC. Translation gives CASTLPGQALDEQYF.

The rearrangement links TRBV28 to TRBJ2-3; 8 positions match TRBD2. J lost 2 bases, V lost 8 bases, and 18 bases had no gene match. The CDR3 contains 18 residues. CDR1 and CDR2 (germline): MDHEN, SYDVKM. The CDR3 here is CASLRGGSGTPNTDTQYF. DNA for the CDR3: TGTGCCAGCCTACGGGGGGGGTCCGGGACCCCTAACACAGATACGCAGTATTTT.

The V and J genes are TRBV7-2 and TRBJ1-1, with no clear D. V lost 5 bases, J lost 2 bases, and 9 bases lay in between. The CDR3 is 13 amino acids. Germline CDR1 is SGHTA and CDR2 is FQGNSA. CDR3 region: CASSPVSNTEAFF. CDR3 DNA: TGTGCCAGCAGCCCCGTGAGTAACACTGAAGCTTTCTTT.

The gene calls are TRBV6-1 and TRBJ2-7, with D unclear. The length of the CDR3 is 15 residues. Germline CDR1 MNHNS, CDR2 SASEGT. The V end was cut by 2 bases, the J end by 1 base, with 12 bases between. CDR3 sequence: CASSESRLSSYEQYF. Here the CDR3 DNA reads TGTGCCAGCAGTGAATCTCGGTTGTCGTCCTACGAGCAGTACTTC.

The rearrangement uses TRBV12-3 or TRBV12-4 and TRBJ2-3; no reliable D call. The length of the CDR3 is 12 residues. V was pared by 6 bases and J by 0 bases, with 4 bases between. CDR3 loop: CASSSSTDTQYF. DNA of the CDR3: TGTGCCAGCAGCTCTAGCACAGATACGCAGTATTTT.

This sequence joins TRBV7-6 and TRBJ2-3; 12 bases are shared with TRBD2. The CDR3 length is 16 residues. Germline V CDR1 and CDR2: SGHVS, FNYEAQ. The V segment lost 4 bases and the J segment 2 bases; nucleotides outside the gene matches: 4. The CDR3 coding sequence is TGTGCCAGCAGCTGGACTAGCGGGGAGGTCACAGATACGCAGTATTTT. The encoded protein is CASSWTSGEVTDTQYF.